These 15 T cell receptor beta chains were sequenced from one sample in a study of blood T cell repertoires in COVID-19. TCRdb keeps only in-frame clones here, not all; method: immunoSEQ multiplex PCR. The sample has 150,000 to 200,000 clones; nearly 90% are singletons. Sequencing used PBMCs or T cells enriched from blood (not recorded which). All receptors derive from a woman aged 40-49 years with acute COVID-19.

This rearrangement joins TRBV21-1 to TRBJ2-7; the D segment call TRBD2 is taken from the table without a DNA check. TRBV21-1 is annotated as a pseudogene. CDR3 length: 15 residues. The CDR3 DNA is TGTGCCAGCATTGCGGGCGGGATACGCACCTACGAGCAGTACTTC. It specifies CASIAGGIRTYEQYF.

The CDR3 loop is CASRRTSQIGETQYF. CDR3 bases: TGTGCCAGCAGAAGGACTAGTCAGATAGGGGAGACCCAGTACTTC. The gene calls are TRBV6-5 and TRBJ2-5, with 7 bases matching TRBD2. Per the germline V gene, CDR1 is MNHEY and CDR2 is SVGAGI. This CDR3 spans 15 amino acids. J gave up 5 bases and V 6 bases, and 12 bases lay outside the gene matches.

The V call is TRBV29-1, the J call TRBJ2-5, with TRBD2 identical over 9 bases. The CDR3 totals 15 residues. With 3 bases clipped from V and 6 bases from J, the junction kept 11 bases outside the gene matches. Germline-derived CDR1 and CDR2 are SQVTM and ANQGSEA. The CDR3: CSVEGGGRAVKTQYF. For the CDR3, the DNA is TGCAGCGTTGAGGGCGGCGGGAGGGCCGTAAAGACCCAGTACTTC.

The chain has TRBV5-4 and TRBJ1-2, with 8 bases that match TRBD1. The CDR3 sequence is 16 residues long. The J segment lost 2 bases and the V segment lost 0 bases, leaving 6 bases of the junction unmatched. Per the germline V gene, CDR1 is SGHNT and CDR2 is YYREEE (reference sequence). CDR3 loop: CASSLAARTGNYGYTF. CDR3 in DNA: TGTGCCAGCAGCTTGGCCGCTAGGACAGGGAACTATGGCTACACCTTC.

CDR3 amino acids: CASSIALDSSYEQYF. CDR3 in DNA: TGTGCCAGTAGTATAGCCCTGGACAGCTCCTACGAGCAGTACTTC. The V gene is TRBV19, the J gene TRBJ2-7, with D perhaps matching TRBD1 (6 bases). The CDR3 runs to 15 residues. The ends were cut back, 1 base at V and 0 bases at J, with 10 bases in the middle. The germline gives CDR1 LNHDA, CDR2 SQIVND (reference sequence).

V and J are TRBV6-5 and TRBJ1-5; D not certain. V gave up 5 bases and J gave up 0 bases, with 8 bases separating them. The CDR3 is 14 amino acids. From germline, CDR1 is MNHEY and CDR2 SVGAGI. As DNA, the CDR3 is TGTGCCAGCAGTCCCTTTTATAGCAATCAGCCCCAGCATTTT. It encodes CASSPFYSNQPQHF.

The V gene is TRBV3-1 (or the pseudogene TRBV3-2), the J gene TRBJ2-5; D ambiguous. The V and J ends lost 4 bases and 5 bases respectively, with 14 bases between them. This CDR3 comprises 14 residues. CDR1 and CDR2 (germline): LGHDT, YNNKEL (reference sequence). The CDR3 sequence is CASSLPGSRETQYF. The DNA of the CDR3 is TGTGCCAGCAGCCTCCCCGGGTCCCGCGAGACCCAGTACTTC.

This chain uses TRBV11-2 with TRBJ1-5; 8 bases fit TRBD1. CDR1 and CDR2 (germline): SGHAT, FQNNGV. The V gene end was trimmed by 2 bases and the J gene end by 4 bases; junction bases not matched to a gene: 4. The CDR3 runs 15 residues. CDR3 residues: CASSLSGGGNQPQHF. CDR3 in DNA: TGTGCCAGCAGCTTATCAGGGGGCGGGAATCAGCCCCAGCATTTT.

This clone was seen once. The chain has TRBV28 and TRBJ2-7; 7 nucleotides agree with TRBD1. This CDR3 is 16 amino acids long. Trimming at V came to 2 bases and at J to 7 bases, leaving 14 bases not matched to a gene. Germline CDR1 is MDHEN and CDR2 is SYDVKM. The CDR3 loop is CASSLGPGQVWVEQYF. The CDR3 DNA reads as TGTGCCAGCAGTTTAGGGCCCGGACAGGTGTGGGTTGAGCAGTACTTC.

The rearrangement uses TRBV5-6 and TRBJ1-4, with 7 bases identical to TRBD1. The J segment lost 8 bases and the V segment lost 4 bases, leaving 11 bases of the junction unmatched. Germline-derived CDR1 and CDR2 are SGHDT and YYEEEE. The CDR3 runs to 15 residues. The CDR3 loop is CASSGTDIEGEKLFF. The CDR3 nucleotides read TGTGCCAGCAGCGGGACAGACATAGAGGGGGAAAAACTGTTTTTT.

This clone was detected only once. V usage is TRBV2 and J usage is TRBJ2-7, with 9 bases matching TRBD1. Looked up from germline, CDR1 is SNHLY and CDR2 is FYNNEI. V gave up 7 bases and J gave up 1 base; unmatched junction bases: 8. The CDR3 sequence is 15 residues long. The CDR3 DNA is TGTGCCAGCAAGCCGGGACAGGGCCAATCCTACGAGCAGTACTTC. This encodes CASKPGQGQSYEQYF.

In this sample, this clone turned up once. This rearrangement joins TRBV6-2 or TRBV6-3 to TRBJ2-7; 11 nucleotides align to TRBD1. CDR3 size: 15 residues. Germline CDR1 and CDR2: MNHEY and SVGEGT. Trimming removed 2 bases from V and 2 bases from J; junction bases left unmatched: 2. The CDR3: CASSYGTGGAYEQYF. The CDR3 DNA reads as TGTGCCAGCAGTTACGGGACAGGGGGAGCCTACGAGCAGTACTTC.

The J gene is TRBJ1-2, the V gene TRBV28; TRBD1 matches at 7 bases. V dropped 6 bases and J dropped 2; count of bases not matched to a gene: 9. The CDR3 is 15 amino acids. The germline V gene has CDR1 MDHEN and CDR2 SYDVKM. For the CDR3, the DNA is TGTGCCAGCAGAGCGGGAGACAGGGTAAACTATGGCTACACCTTC. This translates into CASRAGDRVNYGYTF.

This clone appeared a single time. The chain carries TRBV6-5 and TRBJ2-2; 9 bases fit TRBD2. This CDR3 is 14 amino acids long. Germline lookup yields CDR1 MNHEY and CDR2 SVGAGI. With V trimmed by 11 bases and J by 1 base, 5 bases remained unmatched. CDR3 loop: CAGELAGNTGELFF. The DNA for the CDR3 is TGTGCCGGGGAACTAGCGGGGAACACCGGGGAGCTGTTTTTT.

This chain connects TRBV15 to TRBJ2-7; a weak D match, TRBD1 (8 bases). Trimming cost V 0 bases and J 5 bases, with 17 bases left between them. Germline V CDR1 and CDR2: LNHNV, YYDKDF (reference sequence). This CDR3 contains 16 residues. This CDR3 is CATSRDPTGGAHEQYF. The CDR3, as DNA: TGTGCCACCAGCAGAGATCCCACAGGGGGGGCCCACGAGCAGTACTTC.